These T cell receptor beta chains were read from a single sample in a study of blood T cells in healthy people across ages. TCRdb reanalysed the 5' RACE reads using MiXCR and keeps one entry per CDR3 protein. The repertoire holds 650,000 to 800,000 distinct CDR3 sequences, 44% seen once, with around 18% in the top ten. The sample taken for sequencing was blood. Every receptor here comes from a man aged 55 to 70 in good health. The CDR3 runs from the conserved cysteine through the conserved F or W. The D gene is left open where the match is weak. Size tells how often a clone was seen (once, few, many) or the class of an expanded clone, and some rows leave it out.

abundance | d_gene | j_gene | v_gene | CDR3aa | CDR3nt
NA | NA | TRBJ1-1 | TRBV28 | CASSPNPRGYTEAFF | TGTGCCAGCAGCCCGAATCCCCGGGGGTACACTGAAGCTTTCTTT
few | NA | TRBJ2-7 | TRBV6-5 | CASSYKAALSYEQYF | TGTGCCAGCAGTTACAAAGCGGCGTTGTCGTACGAGCAGTACTTC
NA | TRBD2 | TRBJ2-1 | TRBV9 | CASSAGSGGPYNEQFF | TGTGCCAGCAGCGCAGGGAGCGGGGGGCCATACAATGAGCAGTTCTTC
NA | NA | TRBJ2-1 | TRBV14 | CASSQEHLESSYEQFF | TGTGCCAGCAGCCAAGAACACCTAGAGAGCTCCTACGAGCAGTTCTTC
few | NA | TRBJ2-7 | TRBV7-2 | CASSLGAHREQYF | TGTGCCAGCAGCTTAGGGGCCCACCGCGAGCAGTACTTC
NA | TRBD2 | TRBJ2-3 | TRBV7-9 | CASSLIAGMTDTQYF | TGTGCCAGCAGCTTGATAGCGGGGATGACAGATACGCAGTATTTT
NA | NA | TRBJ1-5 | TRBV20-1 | CSAGTLNQPQHF | TGCAGTGCGGGCACCCTCAATCAGCCCCAGCATTTT
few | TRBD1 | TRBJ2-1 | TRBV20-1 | CSASWQGEFF | TGCAGTGCTAGCTGGCAGGGGGAGTTCTTC
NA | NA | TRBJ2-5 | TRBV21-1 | CASSSPSTVYQEAQYF | TGTGCCAGCAGCTCTCCCTCGACAGTTTACCAAGAGGCCCAGTACTTC
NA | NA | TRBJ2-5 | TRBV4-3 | CASSQDPGSRETQYF | TGCGCCAGCAGCCAAGATCCCGGCAGTAGGGAGACCCAGTACTTC
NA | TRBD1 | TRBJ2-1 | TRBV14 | CASSPEDRVSPSHNEQFF | TGTGCCAGCAGCCCCGAGGACAGGGTGTCTCCCTCCCACAATGAGCAGTTCTTC
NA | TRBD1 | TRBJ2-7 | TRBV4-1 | CASSQLWTGPPYEQYF | TGCGCCAGCAGCCAACTCTGGACAGGGCCCCCCTACGAGCAGTACTTC
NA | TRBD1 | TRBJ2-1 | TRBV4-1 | CASSQDDQGAGYNEQFF | TGCGCCAGCAGCCAAGATGACCAGGGGGCGGGTTACAATGAGCAGTTCTTC
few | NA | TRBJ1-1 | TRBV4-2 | CASSQEGSGTEAFF | TGTGCCAGCAGCCAAGAAGGCAGTGGCACTGAAGCTTTCTTT
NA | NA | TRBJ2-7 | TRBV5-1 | CASAPGTNYEQYF | TGCGCCAGCGCCCCCGGGACAAACTACGAGCAGTACTTC
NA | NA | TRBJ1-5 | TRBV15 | CATSRDLGYARPQHF | TGTGCCACCAGCAGAGATCTCGGCTATGCCCGGCCCCAGCATTTT
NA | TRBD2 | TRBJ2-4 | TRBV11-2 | CASSSQRGQFLQYF | TGTGCCAGCAGCTCCCAGCGGGGGCAGTTTTTGCAGTACTTC
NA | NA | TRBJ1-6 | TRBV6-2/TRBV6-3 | CASSRLRTNSPLHF | TGTGCCAGCAGTCGCCTGCGGACTAATTCACCCCTCCACTTT
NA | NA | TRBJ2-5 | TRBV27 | CASPRDRWETQYF | TGTGCCAGCCCAAGGGATCGGTGGGAGACCCAGTACTTC
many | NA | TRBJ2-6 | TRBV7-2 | CASSPGGSGANVLTF | TGTGCCAGCTCCCCCGGCGGCTCTGGGGCCAACGTCCTGACTTTC
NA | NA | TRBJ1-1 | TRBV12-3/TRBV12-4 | CASSFTTEAFF | TGTGCCAGCAGTTTTACAACTGAAGCTTTCTTT
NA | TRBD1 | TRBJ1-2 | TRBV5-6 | CASTKTGGSGYTF | TGTGCCAGCACCAAAACAGGGGGGAGCGGCTACACCTTC
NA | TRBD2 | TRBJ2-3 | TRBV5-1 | CASSSQISGGAGDTQYF | TGCGCCAGCAGCTCACAAATAAGCGGGGGGGCAGGAGATACGCAGTATTTT
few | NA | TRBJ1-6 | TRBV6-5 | CASSYAGEGTPLHF | TGTGCCAGCAGTTATGCCGGAGAAGGGACGCCCCTCCACTTT
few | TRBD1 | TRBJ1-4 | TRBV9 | CASSPRQGPEKLFF | TGTGCCAGCAGCCCGAGACAGGGTCCGGAAAAACTGTTTTTT
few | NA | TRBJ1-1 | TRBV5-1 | CASSLPGQNTEAFF | TGCGCCAGCAGCTTGCCCGGACAGAACACTGAAGCTTTCTTT
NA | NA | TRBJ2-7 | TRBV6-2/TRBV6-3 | CASQRGPREQYF | TGTGCCAGCCAACGGGGTCCCCGCGAGCAGTACTTC
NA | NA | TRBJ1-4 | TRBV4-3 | CASSQISPTNEKLFF | TGCGCCAGCAGCCAAATCTCACCAACTAATGAAAAACTGTTTTTT
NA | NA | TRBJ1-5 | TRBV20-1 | CSAFSGIEVQPQHF | TGCAGTGCTTTTTCCGGGATCGAAGTCCAGCCCCAGCATTTT
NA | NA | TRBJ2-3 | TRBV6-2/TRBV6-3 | CASSYSRQTFTDTQYF | TGTGCCAGCAGTTACTCGAGGCAGACATTCACAGATACGCAGTATTTT
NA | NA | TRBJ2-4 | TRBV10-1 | CVSRGRRGRKNIQYF | TGCGTCAGCAGAGGAAGGAGGGGGAGAAAGAACATTCAGTACTTC
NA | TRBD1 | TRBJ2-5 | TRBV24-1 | CATSDLRGTGRGETQYF | TGTGCCACCAGTGATTTGCGCGGGACAGGGAGAGGTGAGACCCAGTACTTC
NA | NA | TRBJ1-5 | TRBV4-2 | CASSQVGGQLSNQPQHF | TGTGCCAGCAGCCAAGTGGGTGGACAGCTTAGCAATCAGCCCCAGCATTTT
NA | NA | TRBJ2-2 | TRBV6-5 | CASSYGGGRGLVGELFF | TGTGCCAGCAGTTACGGAGGGGGTAGGGGCCTGGTCGGGGAGCTGTTTTTT
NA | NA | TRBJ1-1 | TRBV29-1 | CSVVVSPGQDTEAFF | TGCAGCGTTGTCGTGTCCCCGGGTCAGGACACTGAAGCTTTCTTT
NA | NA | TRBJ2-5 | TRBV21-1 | CASSKSTRGETQYF | TGTGCCAGCAGCAAATCAACCAGGGGGGAGACCCAGTACTTC
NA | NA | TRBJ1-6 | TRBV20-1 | CSASSLNGPLHF | TGCAGTGCAAGTTCACTCAATGGACCCCTCCACTTT
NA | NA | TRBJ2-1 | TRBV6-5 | CASSYARAVNEQFF | TGTGCCAGCAGTTATGCCAGAGCTGTCAATGAGCAGTTCTTC
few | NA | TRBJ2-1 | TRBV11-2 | CASSPSRRYEQFF | TGTGCCAGCAGCCCAAGCAGGCGTTATGAGCAGTTCTTC
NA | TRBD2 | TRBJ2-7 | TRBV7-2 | CAVGRTSGGHYEQYF | TGTGCAGTCGGTAGGACTAGCGGGGGCCACTACGAGCAGTACTTC
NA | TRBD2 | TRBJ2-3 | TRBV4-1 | CASSQSGVGTDTQYF | TGCGCCAGCAGCCAGAGCGGGGTGGGGACAGATACGCAGTATTTT
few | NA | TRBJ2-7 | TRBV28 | CASSNPGAYEQYF | TGTGCCAGCAGTAACCCAGGGGCCTACGAGCAGTACTTC
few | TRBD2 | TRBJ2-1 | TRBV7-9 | CASVPAGGDNEQFF | TGTGCCAGCGTACCAGCGGGGGGCGACAATGAGCAGTTCTTC
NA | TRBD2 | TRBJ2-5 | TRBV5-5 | CASSLGLAGVHNEQYF | TGTGCCAGCAGCCTAGGACTAGCGGGGGTACACAATGAGCAGTACTTC
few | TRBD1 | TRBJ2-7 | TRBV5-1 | CASSYRGRDEQYF | TGCGCCAGCAGCTACAGGGGCCGGGACGAGCAGTACTTC
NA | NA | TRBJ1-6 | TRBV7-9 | CASSLERNSPLHF | TGTGCCAGCAGCTTAGAACGTAATTCACCCCTCCACTTT
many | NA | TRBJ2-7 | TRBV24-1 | CATSAKCTPGPHYEQYF | TGTGCCACCAGTGCCAAATGCACCCCGGGACCGCACTACGAGCAGTACTTC
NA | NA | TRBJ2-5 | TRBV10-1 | CASSESSKQYF | TGCGCCAGCAGTGAGTCGTCAAAGCAGTACTTC
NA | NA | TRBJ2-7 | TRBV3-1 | CASSPATGQREQYF | TGTGCCAGCAGCCCTGCGACAGGTCAACGTGAGCAGTACTTC
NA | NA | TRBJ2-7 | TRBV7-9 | CASSLAGGGVSSYNEQYF | TGTGCCAGCAGCTTAGCGGGGGGCGGCGTTAGCTCCTACAATGAGCAGTACTTC
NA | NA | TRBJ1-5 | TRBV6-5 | CASSYSITLTGGGQPQHF | TGTGCCAGCAGTTACTCGATAACCCTTACGGGAGGAGGTCAGCCCCAGCATTTT
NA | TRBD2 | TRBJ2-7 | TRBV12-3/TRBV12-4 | CASSLRLAKSYNEQYF | TGTGCCAGCAGCCTTCGACTAGCGAAGTCCTACAATGAGCAGTACTTC
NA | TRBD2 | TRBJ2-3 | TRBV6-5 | CASSYGAGTNTDTQYF | TGTGCCAGCAGTTACGGGGCCGGGACTAACACAGATACGCAGTATTTT
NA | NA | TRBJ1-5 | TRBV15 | CATSRAPRENQPQHF | TGTGCCACCAGCAGAGCGCCTAGGGAGAATCAGCCCCAGCATTTT
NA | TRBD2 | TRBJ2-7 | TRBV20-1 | CSARVNGLTTSGGANEQYF | TGCAGTGCTAGAGTGAACGGCTTGACGACTAGCGGGGGTGCAAATGAGCAGTACTTC
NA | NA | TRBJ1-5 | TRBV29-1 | CSVAEAMGQPQHF | TGCAGCGTTGCTGAAGCCATGGGTCAGCCCCAGCATTTT
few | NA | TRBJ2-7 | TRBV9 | CASSAGTAPYEQYF | TGTGCCAGCAGCGCCGGTACAGCACCGTACGAGCAGTACTTC